This T cell receptor (beta chain) stems from a study of beta chain features in type 1 diabetes. The overall study: Patients looked much like healthy donors when it came to age, gender and cell yields.

Every isolated RNA sample was fully reverse transcribed, so sequencing captured expressed TCRB transcripts. Libraries were prepared by immunoSEQ multiplex PCR; TCRdb keeps only in-frame clonotypes and omits some of them. The data show about 160,000 clones, with 63% seen just once and approximately 0.09% held by the top ten. Overall study findings and caveats: Patients with Type 1 diabetes showed moderately but significantly shorter TCRB CDR3s in all four CD4+ subsets. Possibly, sequencing cDNA over-represented cells that had high TCR expression levels.

V shed 1 base, J shed 1 base, and the junction held 6 bases outside the gene matches. Germline V gene lookup returns CDR1 SGHAT and CDR2 FQNNGV. CDR3 size: 17 residues. A sort by CD45RO/CCR7/CD25/CD127/CD95/CD27 yielded CD4+ naive, central memory, regulatory and stem cell-like memory cells. On this clone itself: Antigen: not known.

The clonotype was recovered from a man in his thirties or forties with type 1 diabetes. Sequenced sample: naive CD4+ T cells from blood. This chain joins TRBV11-2 and TRBJ2-3; 9 bases map to TRBD2. The CDR3 nucleotides read TGTGCCAGCAGCTTAGGTCCTAGCGGGACCGGCACAGATACGCAGTATTTT. Translated: CASSLGPSGTGTDTQYF.